This TCR beta chain stems from a study of blood T cell repertoires in COVID-19. Study-wide background: In each case, the material was cDNA or gDNA derived from T cells, B-cell-depleted T cells, or PBMCs.

The CDR3 length is 16 residues. Germline assignment: CDR1 KGHSH and CDR2 LQKENI. The germline V and J ends were trimmed by 3 bases and 0 bases, with 12 bases remaining between them. The protocol was immunoSEQ multiplex PCR, while the TCRdb copy is restricted to in-frame clones and leaves out a portion. The sample holds more than 300,000 clones; roughly 90% are singletons and the top ten take approximately 18%. The chain couples TRBV18 to TRBJ1-3; D is unclear. The clonotype comes from a woman younger than 45 who had recovered from COVID-19. The sample was PBMCs or T cells enriched from blood (not recorded which). This CDR3 reads CASSPFWQDSGNTIYF. Written as DNA, the CDR3 is TGTGCCAGCTCACCCTTTTGGCAGGACTCTGGAAACACCATATATTTT.